This T cell receptor (beta chain) derives from a study of human T cells and chemical hapten exposure. Study in general: Patients, largely female, had alopecia areata, totalis or universalis.

Described time point: pre-sensitization, week 0. Treatment in this sample: therapeutic diphenylcyclopropenone sensitization with weekly scalp DPC. Blood collection took place prior to placing each patch test. Unfractionated whole blood served as the source for total RNA extraction. This clonotype showed up just a few times. TCRdb re-analysed the RACE reads in MiXCR, keeping a single row per CDR3 protein. The sample consists of some 74,000 distinct CDR3 sequences, 14% of them appearing once. Trimming cost V 6 bases and J 5 bases, with 19 bases left between them. The CDR3 consists of 15 residues. Germline-derived CDR1 and CDR2 are MNHEY and SMNVEV (reference sequence).

This sequence was found in a woman in her 50s with alopecia areata. Some clones in this sample may be carry-over from other donors' samples. Sequenced here: whole blood, sampled in connection with sensitization to the hapten diphenylcyclopropenone (DPC). This chain uses TRBV27 with TRBJ2-5; maybe TRBD1 (6 bases). The CDR3 is CASSQGWGIGETQYF. CDR3 DNA: TGTGCCAGCAGCCAGGGGTGGGGGATCGGGGAGACCCAGTACTTC.